A single sample is the source of the 2 T cell receptor beta chains below, sequenced in a study of beta chain features in type 1 diabetes. Reverse transcribing all isolated RNA meant expressed TCRB transcripts were sequenced. Clones were read by immunoSEQ multiplex PCR, and TCRdb kept only the in-frame ones, dropping some. The sample consists of around 430,000 clones, about 30% of them appearing once. Sequencing was carried out using naive CD4+ T cells from blood. All receptors come from a young man in good health.

V is TRBV6-6 and J is TRBJ1-2, with no clear D. V was cut by 2 bases and J by 1 base, with 2 bases left in between. The CDR3 covers 12 residues. Looked up from germline, CDR1 is MNHNY and CDR2 is SVGAGI (reference sequence). The CDR3 coding sequence is TGTGCCAGCAGTTACCTTAACTATGGCTACACCTTC. Translated: CASSYLNYGYTF.

This clone has only a few counts. The chain combines TRBV7-8 with TRBJ2-7, with a weak D call TRBD2 (5 bases). CDR1 and CDR2 (germline): SGHVS, FQNEAQ. Between the trimmed V and J ends, which lost 3 bases and 0 bases, there was a span of 12 bases. The CDR3 length is 15 residues. The CDR3, as DNA: TGTGCCAGCAGCTTGAGGACTCCGGGCTCCTACGAGCAGTACTTC. Protein product: CASSLRTPGSYEQYF. The whole variable domain, filled in from reference TRBV7-8 and TRBJ2-7, reads GAGVSQSPRYKVAKRGQDVALRCDPISGHVSLFWYQQALGQGPEFLTYFQNEAQLDKSGLPSDRFFAERPEGSVSTLKIQRTQQEDSAVYLCASSLRTPGSYEQYFGPGTRLTVT.